This is a list of T cell receptor beta chains from one sample in a study of beta chain features in type 1 diabetes. Sequencing used immunoSEQ multiplex PCR; TCRdb keeps in-frame clones, though not all of them. This table holds hundreds of thousands of clones, roughly 11% found once. Sample: naive CD4+ T cells from blood. These receptors were obtained from a young man with type 1 diabetes. Both conserved end residues are part of each CDR3. A D gene is named only where the DNA matches it firmly. The size of a clone is reported for some rows only, either as once, few or many, or as a class for expanded clones.

D gene,V gene,J gene,clone size,CDR3 DNA,CDR3 protein
TRBD2,TRBV5-4,TRBJ2-1,few,TGTGCCAGCAGGCAACTCGGGGGACTAAGTGAGCAGTTCTTC,CASRQLGGLSEQFF
TRBD1,TRBV18,TRBJ1-2,few,TGTGCCAGCTCACCACCGAGTGGGACAGATTATGGCTACACCTTC,CASSPPSGTDYGYTF
.,TRBV5-1,TRBJ1-1,few,TGCGCCAGCCGGGAGCAGGACGGGTTGAACACTGAAGCTTTCTTT,CASREQDGLNTEAFF
TRBD1,TRBV18,TRBJ1-6,.,TGTGCCAGCTCACCCGACAGGGACTCACCCCTCCACTTT,CASSPDRDSPLHF
TRBD1,TRBV27,TRBJ1-1,.,TGTGCCAGCGAACCGGACAGGGGTAACACTGAAGCTTTCTTT,CASEPDRGNTEAFF
TRBD1,TRBV4-3,TRBJ2-7,few,TGCGCCAGCAGCCAAGTTTGGACAGGGGCCCACGAGCAGTACTTC,CASSQVWTGAHEQYF
.,TRBV9,TRBJ1-1,.,TGTGCCAGCAGCCCCCAATTGGGGAGGACTGAAGCTTTCTTT,CASSPQLGRTEAFF
.,TRBV7-2,TRBJ1-5,.,TGTGCCAGCAGCTTAGATTCCCCAGGTCAGCCCCAGCATTTT,CASSLDSPGQPQHF
TRBD1,TRBV25-1,TRBJ1-5,.,TGTGCCAGCAGTAACACAGGGGTCGGGCAGCCCCAGCATTTT,CASSNTGVGQPQHF
TRBD1,TRBV4-3,TRBJ2-3,.,TGCGCCAGCAGCCAAACGGACAGGTCGACTAGCACAGATACGCAGTATTTT,CASSQTDRSTSTDTQYF
.,TRBV29-1,TRBJ1-1,.,TGCAGCGTTGTCGTTCACCTTACCTATCAAGCTTTCTTT,CSVVVHLTYQAFF
.,TRBV7-3,TRBJ1-1,.,TGTGCCAGCAGCTTAATCCGGAACACTGAAGCTTTCTTT,CASSLIRNTEAFF
TRBD2,TRBV30,TRBJ2-3,.,TGTGCCTGGAGGGTAGCGGGGGGGCCTTCAGATACGCAGTATTTT,CAWRVAGGPSDTQYF
.,TRBV4-2,TRBJ2-1,few,TGTGCCAGCAGCACCCGGGACTCATACAATGAGCAGTTCTTC,CASSTRDSYNEQFF
TRBD1,TRBV4-2,TRBJ2-1,.,TGTGCCAGCAGCCCTCGACAGGGATATGAGCAGTTCTTC,CASSPRQGYEQFF
.,TRBV9,TRBJ2-5,few,TGTGCCAGCAGCATCCGAGGGAGGGAACAGGGTGGACAAGAGACCCAGTACTTC,CASSIRGREQGGQETQYF
TRBD1,TRBV7-9,TRBJ2-1,few,TGTGCCAGCAGCCACGACAGGGGACCCTACAATGAGCAGTTCTTC,CASSHDRGPYNEQFF
TRBD2,TRBV6-5,TRBJ2-1,.,TGTGCCAGCACCCTCATGACTAGCGGGGGCGATGAGCAGTTCTTC,CASTLMTSGGDEQFF
.,TRBV27,TRBJ1-2,.,TGTGCCAGCAGTTTTATGCGGGCAGGGGCTAGCTATGGCTACACCTTC,CASSFMRAGASYGYTF
.,TRBV28,TRBJ2-7,.,TGTGCCAGCAGGCAAGGACAGAAATACGAGCAGTACTTC,CASRQGQKYEQYF
TRBD1,TRBV15,TRBJ2-7,.,TGTGCCACCAGCAGAGGAGGGACAGAGGCCTCCGAGCAGTACTTC,CATSRGGTEASEQYF
TRBD1,TRBV5-1,TRBJ1-1,.,TGCGCCAGCAGCAGCGACAGGGGTCAAACTGAAGCTTTCTTT,CASSSDRGQTEAFF
.,TRBV18,TRBJ2-7,.,TGTGCCAGCTCACCGGTCCGGGAAAATAACTCCTACGAGCAGTACTTC,CASSPVRENNSYEQYF
.,TRBV6-1,TRBJ1-5,.,TGTGCCAGCAGTGATCAGGTTTATAGCAATCAGCCCCAGCATTTT,CASSDQVYSNQPQHF
TRBD1,TRBV5-1,TRBJ1-6,.,TGCGCCAGCGGACAGGGGCCGGGTTCACCCCTCCACTTT,CASGQGPGSPLHF
TRBD1,TRBV4-3,TRBJ1-2,few,TGCGCCAGCAGCCAAGATCTGGTGGACAGGGGCCATGGCTACACCTTC,CASSQDLVDRGHGYTF
.,TRBV5-1,TRBJ2-5,.,TGCGCCAGCAGCTTGGCCGGCGGCCAAGAGACCCAGTACTTC,CASSLAGGQETQYF
.,TRBV7-9,TRBJ2-5,few,TGTGCCAGCAGCTTACCCCGTCAGGGCCTGTCCGAGACCCAGTACTTC,CASSLPRQGLSETQYF
TRBD2,TRBV7-2,TRBJ2-5,.,TGTGCCAGCAGCTCTTACGGGGCGGGGGGCTCCCAGTACTTC,CASSSYGAGGSQYF